The 10 T cell receptor beta chains listed next were all sequenced from one sample in a study of blood T cell repertoires in COVID-19. Assay used: immunoSEQ multiplex PCR; TCRdb lists only in-frame clones, some missing. The repertoire includes about 100,000 clones, 86% of them detected once, and about 1.7% sits in the top ten. The specimen sequenced was peripheral blood. Source of these receptors: a man older than 75 with acute or convalescent COVID-19.

For the CDR3, the DNA is TGTGCCAGCAGCCCAGGAGCGGGTTGGGACTCCTACGAGCAGTACTTC. Translated: CASSPGAGWDSYEQYF. The J gene is TRBJ2-7, the V gene TRBV5-5; D possibly corresponds to TRBD2 (6 bases). The ends were cut back, 4 bases at V and 0 bases at J, with 17 bases in the middle. This CDR3 has 16 residues. Germline CDR1 and CDR2: SGHKS and YYEKEE (reference sequence). The complete variable domain, with remaining parts taken from reference TRBV5-5 and TRBJ2-7, reads DAGVTQSPTHLIKTRGQQVTLRCSPISGHKSVSWYQQVLGQGPQFIFQYYEKEERGRGNFPDRFSARQFPNYSSELNVNALLLGDSALYLCASSPGAGWDSYEQYFGPGTRLTVT.

The count of this clone is one. The chain links TRBV7-2 to TRBJ2-1, with 7 bases fitting TRBD2. The CDR3 extends over 15 amino acids. Unmatched junction bases numbered 8, after V lost 5 bases and J lost 4 bases. The V gene's germline CDR1 is SGHTA and CDR2 FQGNSA. CDR3 in DNA: TGTGCCAGCAGCGCCCGGGGGGATTATTACAATGAGCAGTTCTTC. Its protein is CASSARGDYYNEQFF.

This chain connects TRBV4-3 to TRBJ2-4, with 9 bases lining up with TRBD1. The CDR3 is made up of 19 amino acids. Germline assignment: CDR1 LGHNA and CDR2 YSLEER. The junction had 18 bases not matched to a gene; V was cut back by 1 base and J by 8 bases. CDR3 nucleotide sequence: TGCGCCAGCAGCCAAGGAAAGGATGGACAGGGGATATCCGCGGACATTCAGTACTTC. It specifies CASSQGKDGQGISADIQYF.

This clone was observed once. V and J are TRBV11-3 and TRBJ1-6; TRBD1 is a possible D gene (6 bases). CDR1 is SGHNT, CDR2 YENEEA, per germline. The CDR3 totals 13 residues. V was cut by 5 bases and J by 8 bases, with 10 bases left in between. In nucleotides, the CDR3 is TGTGCCAGCAGCGCAGGGGTAGATTCACCCCTCCACTTT. This codes for CASSAGVDSPLHF. The complete variable domain, with remaining parts taken from reference TRBV11-3 and TRBJ1-6, reads EAGVVQSPRYKIIEKKQPVAFWCNPISGHNTLYWYLQNLGQGPELLIRYENEEAVDDSQLPKDRFSAERLKGVDSTLKIQPAELGDSAVYLCASSAGVDSPLHFGNGTRLTVT.

The V gene is TRBV6-2 or TRBV6-3, the J gene TRBJ1-5; 9 positions match TRBD1. The germline CDR1 and CDR2 sequences are MNHEY and SVGEGT. Trimming at V came to 6 bases and at J to 6 bases, leaving 3 bases not matched to a gene. The CDR3 spans 13 residues. This chain's CDR3 is CASSRDRVQPQHF. In nucleotides, the CDR3 is TGTGCCAGCAGCCGGGACAGGGTTCAGCCCCAGCATTTT.

The chain employs TRBV10-3 and TRBJ1-6; tentatively, D is TRBD1 (5 bases). Germline V lookup: CDR1 ENHRY, CDR2 SYGVKD. The CDR3 length is 17 residues. Trimming cost V 3 bases and J 1 base, with 13 bases left between them. The CDR3 DNA sequence: TGTGCCATCAGTGACAGGGTGATGGAGTCCTATAATTCACCCCTCCACTTT. This sequence encodes CAISDRVMESYNSPLHF.

V is TRBV6-6 and J is TRBJ1-3; weak D call: TRBD1 (5 bases). The CDR3 is 12 residues long. The germline V gene has CDR1 MNHNY and CDR2 SVGAGI (reference sequence). Trimming shortened V by 7 bases and J by 3 bases, and 7 bases separated the two germline ends. The CDR3 DNA sequence: TGTGCCAGCAAAGACAGTGGAAACACCATATATTTT. Protein sequence: CASKDSGNTIYF.

The chain uses TRBV7-9 and TRBJ2-5; 7 bases agree with TRBD1. This CDR3 region has 15 residues. From germline, CDR1 is SEHNR and CDR2 FQNEAQ (reference sequence). V shed 5 bases and J 4 bases; nucleotides not matched to a gene: 10. CDR3 in DNA: TGTGCCAGCAGCCGTGACAGGGATGGAGGAGAGACCCAGTACTTC. It is translated as CASSRDRDGGETQYF.

CDR3 sequence (DNA): TGTGCCAGCAGCTTCAGCGTCTGGGAGCAGTTCTTC. This translates into CASSFSVWEQFF. The chain carries TRBV11-2 and TRBJ2-1, with D unclear. The V gene lost 3 bases and the J gene lost 10 bases, with 10 bases spanning the gap. Germline V lookup: CDR1 SGHAT, CDR2 FQNNGV. The CDR3 is made up of 12 amino acids.

As concerns this clone: One junction end disagrees with the germline gene, perhaps due to a read error. The chain links TRBV7-7 to TRBJ2-2, with 8 positions matching TRBD2. Germline CDR1 SSHAT, CDR2 FNYEAQ (reference sequence). The CDR3 is 13 residues long. The CDR3 region has the DNA TGTGCTAGCACCCGCACTAGCGGCGGGGAGCTGTTTTTT. Residues: CASTRTSGGELFF.